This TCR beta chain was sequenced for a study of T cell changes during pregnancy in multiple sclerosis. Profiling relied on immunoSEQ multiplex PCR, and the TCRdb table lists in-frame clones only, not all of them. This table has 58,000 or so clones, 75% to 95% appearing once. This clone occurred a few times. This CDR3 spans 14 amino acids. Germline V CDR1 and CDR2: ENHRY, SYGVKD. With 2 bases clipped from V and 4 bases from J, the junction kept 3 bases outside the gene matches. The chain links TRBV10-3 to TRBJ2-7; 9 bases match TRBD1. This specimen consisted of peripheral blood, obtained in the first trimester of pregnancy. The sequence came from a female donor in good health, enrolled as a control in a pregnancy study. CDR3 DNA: TGTGCCATCAGTGAGACAGGGGGCTTGTACGAGCAGTACTTC. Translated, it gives CAISETGGLYEQYF.